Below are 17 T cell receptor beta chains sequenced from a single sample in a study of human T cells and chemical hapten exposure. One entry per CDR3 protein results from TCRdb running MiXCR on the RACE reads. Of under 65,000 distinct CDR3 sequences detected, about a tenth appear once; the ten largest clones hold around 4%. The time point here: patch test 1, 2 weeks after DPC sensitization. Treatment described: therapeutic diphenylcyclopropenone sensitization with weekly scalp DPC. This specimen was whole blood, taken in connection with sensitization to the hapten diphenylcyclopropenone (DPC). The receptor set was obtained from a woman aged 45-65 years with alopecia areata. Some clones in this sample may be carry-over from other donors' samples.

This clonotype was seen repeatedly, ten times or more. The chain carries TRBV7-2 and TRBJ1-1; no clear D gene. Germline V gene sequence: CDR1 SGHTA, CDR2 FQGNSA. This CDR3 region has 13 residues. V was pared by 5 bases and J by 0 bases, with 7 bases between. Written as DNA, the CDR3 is TGTGCCAGCAGCCCCTACCTGAACACTGAAGCTTTCTTT. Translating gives CASSPYLNTEAFF.

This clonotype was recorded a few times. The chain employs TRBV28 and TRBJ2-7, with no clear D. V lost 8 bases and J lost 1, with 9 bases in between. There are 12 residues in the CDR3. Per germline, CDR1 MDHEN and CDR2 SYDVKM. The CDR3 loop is CASRGGSYEQYF. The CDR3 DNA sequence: TGTGCCAGCCGAGGCGGATCCTACGAGCAGTACTTC.

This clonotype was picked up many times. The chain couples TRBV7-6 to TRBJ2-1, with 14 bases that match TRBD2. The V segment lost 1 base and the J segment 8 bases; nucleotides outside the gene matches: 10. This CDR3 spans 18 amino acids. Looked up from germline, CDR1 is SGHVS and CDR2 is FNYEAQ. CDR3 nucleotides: TGTGCCAGCAGCTTAGATAGACTAGCGGGAGGGCCCGGGGATGAGCAGTTCTTC. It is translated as CASSLDRLAGGPGDEQFF.

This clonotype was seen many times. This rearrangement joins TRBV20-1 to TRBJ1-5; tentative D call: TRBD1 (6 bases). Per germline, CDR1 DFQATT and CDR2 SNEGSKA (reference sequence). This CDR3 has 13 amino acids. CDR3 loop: CSSWGGGNQPQHF. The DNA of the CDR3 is TGCAGCTCCTGGGGGGGCGGCAATCAGCCCCAGCATTTT.

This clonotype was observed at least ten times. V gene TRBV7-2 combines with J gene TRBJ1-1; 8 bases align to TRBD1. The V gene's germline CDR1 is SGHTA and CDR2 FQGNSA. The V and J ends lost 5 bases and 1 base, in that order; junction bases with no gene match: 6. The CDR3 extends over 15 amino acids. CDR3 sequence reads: CASSQRQGPNTEAFF. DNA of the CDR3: TGTGCCAGCAGCCAACGACAGGGGCCGAACACTGAAGCTTTCTTT. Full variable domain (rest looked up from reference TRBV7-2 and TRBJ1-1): GAGVSQSPSNKVTEKGKDVELRCDPISGHTALYWYRQSLGQGLEFLIYFQGNSAPDKSGLPSDRFSAERTGGSVSTLTIQRTQQEDSAVYLCASSQRQGPNTEAFFGQGTRLTVV.

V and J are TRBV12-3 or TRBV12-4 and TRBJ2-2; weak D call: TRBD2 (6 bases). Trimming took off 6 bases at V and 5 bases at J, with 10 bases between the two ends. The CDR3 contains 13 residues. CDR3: CASRLAGTGELFF. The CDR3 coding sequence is TGTGCCAGCAGGTTGGCGGGGACCGGGGAGCTGTTTTTT.

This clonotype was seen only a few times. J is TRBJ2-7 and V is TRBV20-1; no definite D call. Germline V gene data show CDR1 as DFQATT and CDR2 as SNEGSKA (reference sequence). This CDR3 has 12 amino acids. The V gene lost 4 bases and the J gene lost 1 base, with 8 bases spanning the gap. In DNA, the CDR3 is TGCAGTGCTACCGGCCAGTCCTACGAGCAGTACTTC. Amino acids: CSATGQSYEQYF.

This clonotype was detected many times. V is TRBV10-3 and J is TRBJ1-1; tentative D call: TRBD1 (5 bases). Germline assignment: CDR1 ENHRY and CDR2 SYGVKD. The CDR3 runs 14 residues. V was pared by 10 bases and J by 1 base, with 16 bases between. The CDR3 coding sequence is TGTGCCACCAAGGAGGAGGGGAAGAACACTGAAGCTTTCTTT. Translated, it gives CATKEEGKNTEAFF.

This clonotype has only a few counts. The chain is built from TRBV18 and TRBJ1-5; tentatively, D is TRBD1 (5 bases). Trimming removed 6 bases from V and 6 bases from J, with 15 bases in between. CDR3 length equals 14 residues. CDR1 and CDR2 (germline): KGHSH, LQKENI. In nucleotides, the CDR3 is TGTGCCAGCTCGCTCTCAGGACAAGGTCAGCCCCAGCATTTT. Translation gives CASSLSGQGQPQHF.

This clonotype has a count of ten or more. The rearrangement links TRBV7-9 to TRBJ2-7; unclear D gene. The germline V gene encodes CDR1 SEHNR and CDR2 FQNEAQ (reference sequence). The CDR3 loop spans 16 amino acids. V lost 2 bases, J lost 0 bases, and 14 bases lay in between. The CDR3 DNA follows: TGTGCCAGCAGCTTACTCGGACCGAGCAGCTCCTACGAGCAGTACTTC. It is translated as CASSLLGPSSSYEQYF.

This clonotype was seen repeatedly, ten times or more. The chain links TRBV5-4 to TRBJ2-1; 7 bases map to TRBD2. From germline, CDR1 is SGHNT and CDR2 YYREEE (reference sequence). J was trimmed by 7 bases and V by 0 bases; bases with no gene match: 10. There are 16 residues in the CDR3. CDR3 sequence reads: CASSLGGWEGSNEQFF. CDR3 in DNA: TGTGCCAGCAGCTTGGGTGGATGGGAGGGCAGTAATGAGCAGTTCTTC.

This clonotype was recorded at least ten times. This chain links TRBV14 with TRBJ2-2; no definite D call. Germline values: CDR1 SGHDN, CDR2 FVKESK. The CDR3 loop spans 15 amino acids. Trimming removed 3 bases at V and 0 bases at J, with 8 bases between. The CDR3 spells CASSQQYANTGELFF. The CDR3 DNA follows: TGTGCCAGCAGCCAGCAGTACGCGAACACCGGGGAGCTGTTTTTT.

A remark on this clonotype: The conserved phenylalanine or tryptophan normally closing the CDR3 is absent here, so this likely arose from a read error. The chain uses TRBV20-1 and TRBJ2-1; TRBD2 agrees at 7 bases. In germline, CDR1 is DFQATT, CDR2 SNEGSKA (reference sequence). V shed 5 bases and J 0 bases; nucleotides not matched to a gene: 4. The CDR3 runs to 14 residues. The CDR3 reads CSALLADSYNEQFI. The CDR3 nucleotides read TGCAGTGCTTTGCTAGCGGACTCCTACAATGAGCAGTTCATC.

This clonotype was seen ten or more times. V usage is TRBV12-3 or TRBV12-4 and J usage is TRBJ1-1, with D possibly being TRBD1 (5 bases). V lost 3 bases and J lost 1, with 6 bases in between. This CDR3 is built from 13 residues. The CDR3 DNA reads TGTGCCAGCAGTTTCGGGGGGAACACTGAAGCTTTCTTT. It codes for CASSFGGNTEAFF.

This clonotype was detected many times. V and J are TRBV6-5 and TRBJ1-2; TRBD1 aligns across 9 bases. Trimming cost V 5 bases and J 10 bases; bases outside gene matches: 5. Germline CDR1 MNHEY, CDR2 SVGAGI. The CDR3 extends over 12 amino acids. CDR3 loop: CASSKDRGIYTF. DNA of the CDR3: TGTGCCAGCAGTAAGGACAGGGGAATCTACACCTTC.

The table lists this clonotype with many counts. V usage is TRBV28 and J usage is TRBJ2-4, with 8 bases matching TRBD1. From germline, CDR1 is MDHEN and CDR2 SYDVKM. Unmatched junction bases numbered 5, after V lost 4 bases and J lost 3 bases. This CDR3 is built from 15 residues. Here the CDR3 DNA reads TGTGCCAGCAGTTGGACAGGGCTTCACAAAAACATTCAGTACTTC. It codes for CASSWTGLHKNIQYF. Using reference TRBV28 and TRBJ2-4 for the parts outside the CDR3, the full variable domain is DVKVTQSSRYLVKRTGEKVFLECVQDMDHENMFWYRQDPGLGLRLIYFSYDVKMKEKGDIPEGYSVSREKKERFSLILESASTNQTSMYLCASSWTGLHKNIQYFGAGTRLSVL.

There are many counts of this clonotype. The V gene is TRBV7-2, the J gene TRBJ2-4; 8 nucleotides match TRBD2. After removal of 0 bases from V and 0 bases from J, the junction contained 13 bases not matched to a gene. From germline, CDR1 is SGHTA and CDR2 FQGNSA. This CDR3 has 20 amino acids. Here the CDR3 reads CASSLAFESGSSLAKNIQYF. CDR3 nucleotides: TGTGCCAGCAGCTTAGCATTCGAAAGCGGGAGCTCCCTAGCCAAAAACATTCAGTACTTC. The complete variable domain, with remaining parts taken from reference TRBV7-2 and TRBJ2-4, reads GAGVSQSPSNKVTEKGKDVELRCDPISGHTALYWYRQSLGQGLEFLIYFQGNSAPDKSGLPSDRFSAERTGGSVSTLTIQRTQQEDSAVYLCASSLAFESGSSLAKNIQYFGAGTRLSVL.